The present entry profiles one T cell receptor beta chain with its context. These data belong to a study of long-term antiretroviral therapy in people with HIV. For the study at large: The 2015 immediate-ART recommendation was preceded by the earliest samples by about a decade.

Version v3.0 of the immunoSEQ assay was performed at survey level. Clones were sequenced by immunoSEQ multiplex PCR, and TCRdb holds only the in-frame ones, with some missing. The top ten clones hold approximately 8.5% of a sample with about 25,000 clones, more than 80% of them seen once. This CDR3 is 13 amino acids long. V was cut by 5 bases and J by 7 bases, with 14 bases left in between. Per germline, CDR1 SGHTA and CDR2 FQGNSA. The source material was unsorted PBMCs, sampled 7.6 years after starting antiretroviral therapy. The receptor's source is a woman in her forties with HIV. This rearrangement joins TRBV7-2 to TRBJ1-2, with D perhaps matching TRBD1 (5 bases). DNA for the CDR3: TGTGCCAGCAGCCCAAGACCCGGGGGTGGCTACACCTTC. Protein: CASSPRPGGGYTF.